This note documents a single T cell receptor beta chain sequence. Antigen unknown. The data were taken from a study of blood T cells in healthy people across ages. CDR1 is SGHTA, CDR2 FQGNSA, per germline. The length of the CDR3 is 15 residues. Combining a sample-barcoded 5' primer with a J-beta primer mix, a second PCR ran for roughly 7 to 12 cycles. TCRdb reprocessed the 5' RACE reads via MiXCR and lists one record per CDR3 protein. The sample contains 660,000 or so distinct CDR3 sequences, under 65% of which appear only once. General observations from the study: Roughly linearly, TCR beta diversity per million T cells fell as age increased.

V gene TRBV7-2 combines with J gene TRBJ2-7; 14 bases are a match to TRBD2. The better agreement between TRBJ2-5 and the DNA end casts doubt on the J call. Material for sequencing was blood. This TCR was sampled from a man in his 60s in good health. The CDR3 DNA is TGTGCCAGCAGCTCGACTAGCGGGGGGGTCCTGACCCAGTACTTC. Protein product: CASSSTSGGVLTQYF.